This TCR beta chain appears in the sequencing data of a study of cytomegalovirus exposure and HLA in healthy donors. The CDR3 extends over 16 amino acids. With 5 bases clipped from V and 2 bases from J, the junction kept 8 bases outside the gene matches. From germline, CDR1 is SGHTA and CDR2 FQGNSA. Profiled with immunoSEQ multiplex PCR; TCRdb holds only in-frame clones, not every one. The sample has about 240,000 clones; approximately 86% are singletons. Source material: PBMCs. The chain combines TRBV7-2 with TRBJ2-5; 10 bases are shared with TRBD2. The clonotype originates from a woman aged 30 to 39 in good health and CMV-seropositive. CDR3: CASSHWTSGLQETQYF. CDR3 bases: TGTGCCAGCAGCCACTGGACTAGCGGTCTACAAGAGACCCAGTACTTC.